The clone carrying this TCR beta chain showed up many times. Its antigen is as yet unknown. The data originate from a study of molecular identifiers for immune sequencing clone quantification. Germline lookup yields CDR1 ENHRY and CDR2 SYGVKD. The V segment lost 3 bases and the J segment 0 bases; nucleotides outside the gene matches: 2. The CDR3 covers 14 residues. General study points: Molecules of identical TCR sharing a barcode could underestimate highly expanded clone sizes.

TCRdb re-derived calls from the PCR reads in MiXCR, one entry per CDR3 protein. The data hold just under 650,000 distinct CDR3 sequences, with just under 20% observed a single time. The chain has TRBV10-3 and TRBJ2-7; 7 nucleotides align to TRBD2. The source is a human donor in good health. Some libraries in this study had Jurkat cell RNA spiked in. Sequences were obtained from naive CD8+ T cells from blood, with Jurkat cell RNA spiked in. Documented subset: FACS-sorted CD8+CD4-CCR7+CD45RA+ naive T cells. CDR3 residues: CAISELASSYEQYF. As DNA, the CDR3 is TGTGCCATCAGTGAACTAGCGTCCTCCTACGAGCAGTACTTC.